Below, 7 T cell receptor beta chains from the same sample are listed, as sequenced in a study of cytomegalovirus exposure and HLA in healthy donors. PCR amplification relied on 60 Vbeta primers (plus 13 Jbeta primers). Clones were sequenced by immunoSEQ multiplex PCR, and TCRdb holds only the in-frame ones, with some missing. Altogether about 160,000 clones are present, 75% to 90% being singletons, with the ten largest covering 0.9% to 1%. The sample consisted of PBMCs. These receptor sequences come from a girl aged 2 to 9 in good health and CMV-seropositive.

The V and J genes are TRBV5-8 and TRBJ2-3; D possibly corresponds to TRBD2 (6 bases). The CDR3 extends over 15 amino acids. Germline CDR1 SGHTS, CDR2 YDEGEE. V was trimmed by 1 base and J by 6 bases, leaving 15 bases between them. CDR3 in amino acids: CASSLTRLELDTQYF. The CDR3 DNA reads TGTGCCAGCAGCTTGACAAGACTAGAGCTGGATACGCAGTATTTT.

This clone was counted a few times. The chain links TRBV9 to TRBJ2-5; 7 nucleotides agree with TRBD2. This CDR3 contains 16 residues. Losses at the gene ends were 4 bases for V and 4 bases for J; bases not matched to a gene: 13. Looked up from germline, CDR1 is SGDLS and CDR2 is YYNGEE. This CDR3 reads CASSLGAREVRETQYF. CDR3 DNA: TGTGCCAGCAGCCTGGGAGCTCGGGAGGTTAGAGAGACCCAGTACTTC. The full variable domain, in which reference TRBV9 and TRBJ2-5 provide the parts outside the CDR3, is DSGVTQTPKHLITATGQRVTLRCSPRSGDLSVYWYQQSLDQGLQFLIQYYNGEERAKGNILERFSAQQFPDLHSELNLSSLELGDSALYFCASSLGAREVRETQYFGPGTRLLVL.

CDR3 in DNA: TGTGCCAGCAGCTTCTTTCTCTTAAGGGGTCATACGCAGTATTTT. Translation gives CASSFFLLRGHTQYF. The V gene is TRBV7-9, the J gene TRBJ2-3; TRBD1 might be the D (5 bases). Germline CDR1 and CDR2: SEHNR and FQNEAQ (reference sequence). V lost 3 bases and J lost 7, with 17 bases in between. This CDR3 has 15 amino acids.

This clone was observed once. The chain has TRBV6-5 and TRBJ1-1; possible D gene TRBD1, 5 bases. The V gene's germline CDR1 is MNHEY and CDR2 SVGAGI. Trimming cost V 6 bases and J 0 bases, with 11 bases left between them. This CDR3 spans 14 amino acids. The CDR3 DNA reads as TGTGCCAGCAGGATCGACAGCCTGAACACTGAAGCTTTCTTT. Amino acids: CASRIDSLNTEAFF.

CDR3 loop: CASTKGAGVYNEQFF. The CDR3 coding sequence is TGTGCCAGCACCAAAGGGGCGGGAGTATACAATGAGCAGTTCTTC. J is TRBJ2-1 and V is TRBV2; TRBD2 aligns across 7 bases. V shed 7 bases and J 4 bases; nucleotides not matched to a gene: 10. The length of the CDR3 is 15 residues. Germline assignment: CDR1 SNHLY and CDR2 FYNNEI.

CDR3 in DNA: TGCGCCAGCAGCCGGACGATGGGACAGGGAAACACCATATATTTT. Protein sequence: CASSRTMGQGNTIYF. The chain joins TRBV4-1 to TRBJ1-3, with 7 bases identical to TRBD1. V dropped 4 bases and J dropped 4; count of bases not matched to a gene: 7. CDR1 is MGHRA, CDR2 YSYEKL, per germline. The CDR3 length is 15 residues.

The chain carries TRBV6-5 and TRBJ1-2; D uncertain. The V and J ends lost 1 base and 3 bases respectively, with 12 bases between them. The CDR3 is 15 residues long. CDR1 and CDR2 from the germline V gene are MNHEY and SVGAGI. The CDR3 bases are TGTGCCAGCAGTTACTGGGGAGTCGGCCACTATGGCTACACCTTC. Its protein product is CASSYWGVGHYGYTF.